This record covers a single T cell receptor beta chain. This sample was taken from a study of blood T cell repertoires in COVID-19. About the research overall: The study drew acute and convalescent COVID-19 samples from the United States, Italy and Spain. T cells, B-cell-depleted T cells, or PBMCs supplied cDNA or gDNA.

The V and J ends lost 0 bases and 0 bases, in that order; junction bases with no gene match: 13. Per the germline V gene, CDR1 is LGHDT and CDR2 is YNNKEL (reference sequence). The CDR3 contains 20 residues. Authors' processing steps: Quantification of nucleated cells was approximated via reference gene primer amplification. Using immunoSEQ multiplex PCR, the repertoire was profiled, and TCRdb retains in-frame clones only, with some absent. V and J calls and clone size are those listed in that table; D and trimming were worked out from the DNA. The data contain some 190,000 clones, 70% to 90% of them singletons.

The chain employs TRBV3-1 (or the pseudogene TRBV3-2) and TRBJ1-4; 7 bases align to TRBD1. This receptor was obtained from a woman aged 70-85 years with active or convalescent COVID-19. The material sequenced was peripheral blood. The CDR3 protein is CASSQDRTGLPGATNEKLFF. CDR3 bases: TGTGCCAGCAGCCAAGACAGGACAGGCCTCCCGGGGGCAACTAATGAAAAACTGTTTTTT.